These T cell receptor beta chains were read from a single sample in a study of glioma-infiltrating T cells. TCRdb redid the calling of the multiplex PCR reads with MiXCR, one entry per CDR3 protein. The sample shows some 100,000 distinct CDR3 sequences, 25% to 30% of them seen only once. Sequenced: glioma tissue, nonneoplastic brain tissue, or PBMCs (not recorded which). The receptors were sampled from a human donor with low-grade glioma or glioblastoma, undergoing nonglioma brain surgery, or in good health (not recorded which). The CDR3 runs from the conserved cysteine through the conserved F or W. The order of the fields is clone size, J gene, D gene, CDR3 length, V gene, CDR3 DNA, CDR3 protein. The D gene is left open where the match is weak. Expanded clones are given a class, and other clones once, few, many or no size at all.

clone size: many; J gene: TRBJ1-6; D gene: .; CDR3 length: 14; V gene: TRBV4-3; CDR3 DNA: TGCGCCAGCAGCCAAGATAGGGCCTTAATGGTCCTCCACTTT; CDR3 protein: CASSQDRALMVLHF
clone size: many; J gene: TRBJ1-1; D gene: .; CDR3 length: 14; V gene: TRBV20-1; CDR3 DNA: TGCAGTGCTAGCATCACATGGAAGGGCACTGAAGCTTTCTTT; CDR3 protein: CSASITWKGTEAFF
clone size: many; J gene: TRBJ1-1; D gene: TRBD1; CDR3 length: 11; V gene: TRBV7-9; CDR3 DNA: TGTGCCAGCAGCTTAGGACAGGGAGTTTTCTTT; CDR3 protein: CASSLGQGVFF
clone size: many; J gene: TRBJ2-1; D gene: .; CDR3 length: 12; V gene: TRBV7-6; CDR3 DNA: TGTGCCAGCAGCTCCCGGGGGAATGAGCAGTTCTTC; CDR3 protein: CASSSRGNEQFF
clone size: many; J gene: TRBJ1-1; D gene: TRBD1; CDR3 length: 16; V gene: TRBV7-2; CDR3 DNA: TGTGCCAGCAGCTTATCCGGGACAGGGGTGAACACTGAAGCTTTCTTT; CDR3 protein: CASSLSGTGVNTEAFF
clone size: many; J gene: TRBJ2-1; D gene: TRBD2; CDR3 length: 17; V gene: TRBV5-4; CDR3 DNA: TGTGCCAGCAGCCCCGGACTAGCGGGAGTGCCGGTGAATGAGCAGTTCTTC; CDR3 protein: CASSPGLAGVPVNEQFF
clone size: .; J gene: TRBJ2-7; D gene: .; CDR3 length: 11; V gene: TRBV29-1; CDR3 DNA: TGCAGCGTTTCTCCCACCGGTGAGCAGTACTTC; CDR3 protein: CSVSPTGEQYF
clone size: many; J gene: TRBJ1-3; D gene: TRBD1; CDR3 length: 12; V gene: TRBV5-4; CDR3 DNA: TGTGCCAGCAGCTTGGACGGGTCAACAGGGGGTTTT; CDR3 protein: CASSLDGSTGGF
clone size: .; J gene: TRBJ2-7; D gene: TRBD2; CDR3 length: 16; V gene: TRBV27; CDR3 DNA: TGTGCCAGCAGTGAGGGACTGGCGGGAGAATGGTACGAGCAGTACTTC; CDR3 protein: CASSEGLAGEWYEQYF
clone size: many; J gene: TRBJ2-3; D gene: TRBD2; CDR3 length: 17; V gene: TRBV7-2; CDR3 DNA: TGTGCCAGCAGCTTACCGGGACTAGCGGGACCCACAGATACGCAGTATTTT; CDR3 protein: CASSLPGLAGPTDTQYF
clone size: many; J gene: TRBJ2-1; D gene: TRBD2; CDR3 length: 17; V gene: TRBV20-1; CDR3 DNA: TGCAGTGCTAGCCCTACTATCACTAGCGGGGGGTACAATGAGCAGTTCTTC; CDR3 protein: CSASPTITSGGYNEQFF
clone size: many; J gene: TRBJ2-3; D gene: TRBD2; CDR3 length: 13; V gene: TRBV10-3; CDR3 DNA: TGTGCCATCAGTGCGGGGGGTGCAGATACGCAGTATTTT; CDR3 protein: CAISAGGADTQYF
clone size: .; J gene: TRBJ2-1; D gene: .; CDR3 length: 10; V gene: TRBV29-1; CDR3 DNA: TGCAGCGCCCTTACAAATGAGCAGTTCTTC; CDR3 protein: CSALTNEQFF
clone size: once; J gene: TRBJ2-5; D gene: .; CDR3 length: 15; V gene: TRBV5-8; CDR3 DNA: TGTGCCAGCAGCTTCGGGTCAGGGGCACAAGAGACCCAGTACTTC; CDR3 protein: CASSFGSGAQETQYF
clone size: many; J gene: TRBJ1-1; D gene: .; CDR3 length: 14; V gene: TRBV5-1; CDR3 DNA: TGCGCCAGCAGCATGACAGGATTGAACACTGAAGCTTTCTTT; CDR3 protein: CASSMTGLNTEAFF
clone size: once; J gene: TRBJ1-6; D gene: .; CDR3 length: 16; V gene: TRBV9; CDR3 DNA: TGTGCCAGCAGCGTAGGCCAGGGTGCGTATAATTCACCCCTCCACTTT; CDR3 protein: CASSVGQGAYNSPLHF
clone size: .; J gene: TRBJ2-7; D gene: TRBD2; CDR3 length: 13; V gene: TRBV29-1; CDR3 DNA: TGCAGCGTTGACCGGGGGGACTCCTACGAGCAGTACTTC; CDR3 protein: CSVDRGDSYEQYF
clone size: few; J gene: TRBJ2-2; D gene: .; CDR3 length: 15; V gene: TRBV6-8; CDR3 DNA: TGTGCCAGCAGCCAAGGTGACACGAACACCGGGGAGCTGTTTTTT; CDR3 protein: CASSQGDTNTGELFF
clone size: many; J gene: TRBJ1-1; D gene: .; CDR3 length: 14; V gene: TRBV19; CDR3 DNA: TGTGCCAGTAGTACCCATTGGACTAGTGGTGAAGCTTTCTTT; CDR3 protein: CASSTHWTSGEAFF
clone size: .; J gene: TRBJ2-5; D gene: .; CDR3 length: 13; V gene: TRBV7-9; CDR3 DNA: TGTGCCAGCAGCTTAGCTAACCAAGAGACCCAGTACTTC; CDR3 protein: CASSLANQETQYF
clone size: many; J gene: TRBJ1-1; D gene: .; CDR3 length: 10; V gene: TRBV29-1; CDR3 DNA: TGCAGCGGGGGGGGCGCTGAAGCTTTCTTT; CDR3 protein: CSGGGAEAFF
clone size: many; J gene: TRBJ2-3; D gene: .; CDR3 length: 14; V gene: TRBV29-1; CDR3 DNA: TGCAGCGTTATCCCCAGCGGTCGGGCAGATACGCAGTATTTT; CDR3 protein: CSVIPSGRADTQYF
clone size: .; J gene: TRBJ2-1; D gene: .; CDR3 length: 13; V gene: TRBV12-3/TRBV12-4; CDR3 DNA: TGTGCCAGCAGTCCCCGTGCGGGCGGCGAGCAGTTCTTC; CDR3 protein: CASSPRAGGEQFF
clone size: .; J gene: TRBJ2-1; D gene: .; CDR3 length: 14; V gene: TRBV11-2; CDR3 DNA: TGTGCCAGCAGCCGCGGTAGCTCCTACAATGAGCAGTCCTTC; CDR3 protein: CASSRGSSYNEQSF
clone size: .; J gene: TRBJ2-4; D gene: .; CDR3 length: 17; V gene: TRBV12-3/TRBV12-4; CDR3 DNA: TGTGCCAGCAGTTTTGGAGTCGGTCGGCGGCCTCCGGGCCTTCAGTACTTC; CDR3 protein: CASSFGVGRRPPGLQYF
clone size: many; J gene: TRBJ1-2; D gene: TRBD1; CDR3 length: 15; V gene: TRBV19; CDR3 DNA: TGTGCCAGTATAACCGGGACAGCGAGGGGAGGCGGCTACACCTTC; CDR3 protein: CASITGTARGGGYTF
clone size: many; J gene: TRBJ1-1; D gene: TRBD1; CDR3 length: 13; V gene: TRBV27; CDR3 DNA: TGTGCCAGCTTGGGACAGATGAACACTGAAGCTTTCTTT; CDR3 protein: CASLGQMNTEAFF
clone size: many; J gene: TRBJ2-1; D gene: .; CDR3 length: 10; V gene: TRBV12-3/TRBV12-4; CDR3 DNA: TGTGCCAGCAGTTCCCATGAGCAGTTCTTC; CDR3 protein: CASSSHEQFF
clone size: once; J gene: TRBJ2-5; D gene: TRBD1; CDR3 length: 13; V gene: TRBV20-1; CDR3 DNA: TGCAGTAATTATTGGGACAGACAAGAAACCCAGTACTTC; CDR3 protein: CSNYWDRQETQYF
clone size: many; J gene: TRBJ2-5; D gene: .; CDR3 length: 14; V gene: TRBV20-1; CDR3 DNA: TGCAGTGCTAGAGATCTAGCGACTGGGGAGACCCAGTACTTC; CDR3 protein: CSARDLATGETQYF
clone size: .; J gene: TRBJ2-1; D gene: TRBD1; CDR3 length: 16; V gene: TRBV11-3; CDR3 DNA: TGTGCCAGCAGCTTCCTGGGACAGGGGTTTCAGAATGAGCAGTTCTTC; CDR3 protein: CASSFLGQGFQNEQFF
clone size: many; J gene: TRBJ2-1; D gene: .; CDR3 length: 16; V gene: TRBV5-1; CDR3 DNA: TGCGCCAGCAGCTTGGAGCTGGGGACGGGCCTGAGTGAGCAGTTCTTC; CDR3 protein: CASSLELGTGLSEQFF
clone size: few; J gene: TRBJ2-4; D gene: TRBD1; CDR3 length: 13; V gene: TRBV4-1; CDR3 DNA: TGCGCCAGCAGCCTCGACAGGGGCGACATTCAGTACTTC; CDR3 protein: CASSLDRGDIQYF
clone size: many; J gene: TRBJ1-1; D gene: .; CDR3 length: 13; V gene: TRBV7-9; CDR3 DNA: TGTGCCAGCAGCCCACGCGGGGAGGGGAAAACTTTCTTT; CDR3 protein: CASSPRGEGKTFF
clone size: many; J gene: TRBJ2-5; D gene: TRBD2; CDR3 length: 15; V gene: TRBV20-1; CDR3 DNA: TGCAGTGCTAGAGGTTCCGCGGGAGGGAGAGAGACCCAGTACTTC; CDR3 protein: CSARGSAGGRETQYF
clone size: few; J gene: TRBJ1-5; D gene: .; CDR3 length: 17; V gene: TRBV12-3/TRBV12-4; CDR3 DNA: TGTGCCAGCAGTACGAGAGATGCAGGGCCCGTTCCCCAGCCCCAGCATTTT; CDR3 protein: CASSTRDAGPVPQPQHF
clone size: .; J gene: TRBJ1-1; D gene: TRBD1; CDR3 length: 12; V gene: TRBV20-1; CDR3 DNA: TGCAGTTCACCCCGACAGGGGTCAAAAGCTTTCTTT; CDR3 protein: CSSPRQGSKAFF
clone size: many; J gene: TRBJ2-3; D gene: .; CDR3 length: 16; V gene: TRBV7-8; CDR3 DNA: TGTGCCAGCAGCTTAGTTGGACATTCTGACACAGATACGCAGTATTTT; CDR3 protein: CASSLVGHSDTDTQYF
clone size: many; J gene: TRBJ1-1; D gene: .; CDR3 length: 12; V gene: TRBV20-1; CDR3 DNA: TGCAGGGCGGGGTATCTGAACACTGAAGCTTTCTTT; CDR3 protein: CRAGYLNTEAFF
clone size: many; J gene: TRBJ2-5; D gene: .; CDR3 length: 15; V gene: TRBV29-1; CDR3 DNA: TGCAGCGTCCGGTCACAGGGCCCGAGAAGGGAGACCCAGTACTTC; CDR3 protein: CSVRSQGPRRETQYF
clone size: many; J gene: TRBJ1-2; D gene: .; CDR3 length: 13; V gene: TRBV6-5; CDR3 DNA: TGTGCCAGCAGTACTGAGGTGTCTGGTGGCTACACCTTC; CDR3 protein: CASSTEVSGGYTF
clone size: many; J gene: TRBJ2-1; D gene: TRBD1; CDR3 length: 15; V gene: TRBV20-1; CDR3 DNA: TGCAGTGCTAGAGATCCCCAGGGGGCAGGGAATGAGCAGTTCTTC; CDR3 protein: CSARDPQGAGNEQFF
clone size: many; J gene: TRBJ1-1; D gene: TRBD1; CDR3 length: 15; V gene: TRBV6-1; CDR3 DNA: TGTGCCAGCAGTTCAAGGACAGGGGGCAACACTGAAGCTTTCTTT; CDR3 protein: CASSSRTGGNTEAFF
clone size: few; J gene: TRBJ1-2; D gene: .; CDR3 length: 14; V gene: TRBV2; CDR3 DNA: TGTGCCAGCAGCACCCAGGGTAAGGGCTATGGCTACACCTTC; CDR3 protein: CASSTQGKGYGYTF
clone size: .; J gene: TRBJ1-1; D gene: .; CDR3 length: 14; V gene: TRBV29-1; CDR3 DNA: TGCAGCGTTGGGGAGGGGGGGGTGAACACTGAAGCTTTCTTT; CDR3 protein: CSVGEGGVNTEAFF
clone size: .; J gene: TRBJ2-7; D gene: .; CDR3 length: 14; V gene: TRBV13; CDR3 DNA: TGTGCCAGCATCTTACGGCAGGCCGCCTACGAGCAGTACTTC; CDR3 protein: CASILRQAAYEQYF
clone size: .; J gene: TRBJ2-7; D gene: TRBD1; CDR3 length: 15; V gene: TRBV6-6; CDR3 DNA: TGTGCCAGCAGTTACGTCAGGGGGAGCTCCTACGAGCAGTACTTC; CDR3 protein: CASSYVRGSSYEQYF
clone size: few; J gene: TRBJ1-1; D gene: .; CDR3 length: 15; V gene: TRBV5-1; CDR3 DNA: TGCGCCAGCAGCTTGGCCGGGGGTCAGAACACTGAAGCTTTCTTT; CDR3 protein: CASSLAGGQNTEAFF
clone size: many; J gene: TRBJ1-1; D gene: .; CDR3 length: 12; V gene: TRBV13; CDR3 DNA: TGTGCCAGCAGACAGGTGACCACTGAAGCTTTCTTT; CDR3 protein: CASRQVTTEAFF
clone size: .; J gene: TRBJ1-1; D gene: TRBD1; CDR3 length: 14; V gene: TRBV7-6; CDR3 DNA: TGTGCCAGCAGCTTCCCAACAGGGGACACTGAAGCTTTCTTT; CDR3 protein: CASSFPTGDTEAFF
clone size: few; J gene: TRBJ2-7; D gene: TRBD2; CDR3 length: 15; V gene: TRBV4-3; CDR3 DNA: TGCGCCAGCAGCCAACAACCAGGGAGGGACTACGAGCAGTACTTC; CDR3 protein: CASSQQPGRDYEQYF
clone size: few; J gene: TRBJ2-3; D gene: TRBD2; CDR3 length: 14; V gene: TRBV7-2; CDR3 DNA: TGTGCCAGCTCAACAGGAGCGGGGGCAGATACGCAGTATTTT; CDR3 protein: CASSTGAGADTQYF
clone size: many; J gene: TRBJ1-1; D gene: TRBD1; CDR3 length: 15; V gene: TRBV19; CDR3 DNA: TGTGCCAGTGGAGGCCCAGGGGGGTTGAACACTGAAGCTTTCTTT; CDR3 protein: CASGGPGGLNTEAFF
clone size: many; J gene: TRBJ1-3; D gene: .; CDR3 length: 15; V gene: TRBV6-1; CDR3 DNA: TGTGCCAGCAGTGGGACTTACTTCTCTGGAAACACCATATATTTT; CDR3 protein: CASSGTYFSGNTIYF
clone size: many; J gene: TRBJ2-7; D gene: .; CDR3 length: 13; V gene: TRBV7-9; CDR3 DNA: TGTGCCAGCAGCTTAGAGCTGGCAAACGAGCAGTACTTC; CDR3 protein: CASSLELANEQYF
clone size: many; J gene: TRBJ1-1; D gene: TRBD1; CDR3 length: 14; V gene: TRBV5-1; CDR3 DNA: TGCGCCAGCAGCTCCCCAGGGGGCTCAGTTGAAGCTTTCTTT; CDR3 protein: CASSSPGGSVEAFF
clone size: many; J gene: TRBJ1-5; D gene: .; CDR3 length: 14; V gene: TRBV20-1; CDR3 DNA: TGCAGTGCGTTAGGGTGGTCCGGCAATCAGCCCCAGCATTTT; CDR3 protein: CSALGWSGNQPQHF